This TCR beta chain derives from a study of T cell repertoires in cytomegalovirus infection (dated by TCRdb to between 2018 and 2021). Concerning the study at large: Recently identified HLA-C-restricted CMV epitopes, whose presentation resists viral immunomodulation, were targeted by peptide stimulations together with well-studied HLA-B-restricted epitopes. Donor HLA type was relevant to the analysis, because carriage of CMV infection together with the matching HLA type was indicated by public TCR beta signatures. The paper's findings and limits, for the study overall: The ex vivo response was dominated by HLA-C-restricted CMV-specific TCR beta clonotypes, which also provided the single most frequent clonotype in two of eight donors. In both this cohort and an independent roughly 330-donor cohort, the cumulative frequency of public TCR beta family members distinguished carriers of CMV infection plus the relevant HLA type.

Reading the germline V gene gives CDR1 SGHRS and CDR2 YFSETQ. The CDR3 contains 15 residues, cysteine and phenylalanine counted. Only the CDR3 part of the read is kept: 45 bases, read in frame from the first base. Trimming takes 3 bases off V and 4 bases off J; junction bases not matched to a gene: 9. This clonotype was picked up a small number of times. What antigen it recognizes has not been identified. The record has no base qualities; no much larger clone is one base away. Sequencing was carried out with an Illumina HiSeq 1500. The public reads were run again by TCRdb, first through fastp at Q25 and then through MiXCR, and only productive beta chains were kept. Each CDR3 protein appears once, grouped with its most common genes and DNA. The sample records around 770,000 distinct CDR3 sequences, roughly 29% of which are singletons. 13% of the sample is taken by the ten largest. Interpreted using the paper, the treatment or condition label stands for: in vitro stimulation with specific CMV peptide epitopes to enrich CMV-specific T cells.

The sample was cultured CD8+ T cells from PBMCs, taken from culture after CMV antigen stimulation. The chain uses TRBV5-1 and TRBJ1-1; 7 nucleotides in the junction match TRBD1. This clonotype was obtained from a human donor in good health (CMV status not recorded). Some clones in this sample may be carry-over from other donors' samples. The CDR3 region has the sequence CASSSSWGQSTEAFF. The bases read TGCGCCAGCAGCTCCTCCTGGGGACAGAGCACTGAAGCTTTCTTT.